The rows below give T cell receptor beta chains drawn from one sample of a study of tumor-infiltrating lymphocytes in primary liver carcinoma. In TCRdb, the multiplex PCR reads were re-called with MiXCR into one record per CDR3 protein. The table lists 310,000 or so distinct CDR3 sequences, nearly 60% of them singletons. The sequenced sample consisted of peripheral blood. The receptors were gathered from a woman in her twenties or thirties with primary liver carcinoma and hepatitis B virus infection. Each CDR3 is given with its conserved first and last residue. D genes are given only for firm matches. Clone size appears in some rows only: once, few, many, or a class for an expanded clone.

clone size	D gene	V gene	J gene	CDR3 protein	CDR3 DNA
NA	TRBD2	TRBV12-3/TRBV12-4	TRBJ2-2	CASSFAGGRDTGELFF	TGTGCCAGCAGTTTCGCGGGAGGGCGAGATACCGGGGAGCTGTTTTTT
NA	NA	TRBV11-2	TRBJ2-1	CARSHRVDSSYNEQFF	TGTGCCAGAAGCCACAGGGTGGACAGTTCCTACAATGAGCAGTTCTTC
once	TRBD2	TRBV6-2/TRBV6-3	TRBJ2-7	CASTSLQAGVYEQYF	TGTGCCAGCACTTCTCTTCAAGCGGGAGTTTACGAGCAGTACTTC
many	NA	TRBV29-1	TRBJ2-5	CSVEVFGGRAETQYF	TGCAGCGTTGAAGTCTTCGGAGGCAGGGCGGAGACCCAGTACTTC
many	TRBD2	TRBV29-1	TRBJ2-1	CSVVTSGYPSYNEQFF	TGCAGCGTTGTAACTAGCGGGTACCCATCCTACAATGAGCAGTTCTTC
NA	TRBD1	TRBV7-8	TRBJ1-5	CASSTRQGNYQPQHF	TGTGCCAGCAGCACAAGACAGGGCAATTATCAGCCCCAGCATTTT
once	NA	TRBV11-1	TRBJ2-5	CASSVKGETQDF	TGTGCCAGCAGCGTGAAGGGAGAGACCCAAGACTTC
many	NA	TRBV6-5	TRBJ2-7	CASKSGTGLLAEQYF	TGTGCCAGCAAATCCGGGACTGGGCTTCTTGCCGAGCAGTACTTC
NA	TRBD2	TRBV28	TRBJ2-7	CASEGLAGEQYF	TGTGCCAGTGAGGGACTAGCGGGGGAGCAGTACTTC
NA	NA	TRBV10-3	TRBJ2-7	CAIAWGSSYEQYF	TGTGCCATCGCCTGGGGAAGCTCCTACGAGCAGTACTTC
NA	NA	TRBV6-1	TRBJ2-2	CASSETLPTGAANTGELFF	TGTGCCAGCAGTGAAACCCTTCCCACTGGCGCCGCGAACACCGGGGAGCTGTTTTTT
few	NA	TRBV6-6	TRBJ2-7	CASSPQGNYEQYF	TGTGCCAGCAGTCCCCAGGGGAACTACGAGCAGTACTTC
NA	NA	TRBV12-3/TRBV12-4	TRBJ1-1	CVSSFGWTNTEAFF	TGTGTCAGCAGTTTCGGGTGGACCAACACTGAGGCTTTCTTT
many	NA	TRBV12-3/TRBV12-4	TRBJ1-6	CASSSQGGGNSPLHF	TGTGCCAGCAGTTCCCAGGGAGGGGGTAATTCACCCCTCCACTTT
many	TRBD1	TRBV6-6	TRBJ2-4	CASRGNRDSKNIQYF	TGTGCCAGCAGGGGGAACCGGGACAGCAAAAACATTCAGTACTTC
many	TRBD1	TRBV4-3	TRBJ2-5	CASSHGQEETQYF	TGCGCCAGCAGCCATGGACAGGAAGAGACCCAGTACTTC
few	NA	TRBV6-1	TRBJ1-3	CASFPARGVSIGNTIYF	TGTGCCAGCTTCCCCGCCCGAGGGGTCTCTATCGGAAACACCATATATTTT
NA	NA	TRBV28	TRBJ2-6	CASSAGGRSGANVLTF	TGTGCCAGCAGTGCTGGGGGCAGGTCTGGGGCCAACGTCCTGACTTTC
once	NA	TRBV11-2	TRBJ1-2	CTSQRQPYDYTF	TGTACCAGCCAAAGACAGCCCTATGACTACACCTTC
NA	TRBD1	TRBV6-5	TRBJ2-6	CASKYRGRGGANVLTF	TGTGCCAGCAAGTACAGGGGGCGCGGTGGGGCCAACGTCCTGACTTTC
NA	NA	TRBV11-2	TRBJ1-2	CASIPWDTGAGGYTF	TGTGCCAGCATCCCATGGGACACCGGGGCGGGAGGCTACACCTTC
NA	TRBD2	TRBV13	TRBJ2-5	CASSGGGPQETQYF	TGTGCCAGCAGTGGGGGGGGACCACAAGAGACCCAGTACTTC
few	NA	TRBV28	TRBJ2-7	CASSLTSLYEQYF	TGTGCCAGCAGTTTAACCAGTCTTTACGAGCAGTACTTC
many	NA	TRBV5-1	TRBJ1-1	CASSLTGGDTEAFF	TGCGCCAGCAGCTTGACCGGCGGGGACACTGAAGCTTTCTTT
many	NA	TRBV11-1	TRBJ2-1	CASSLGSSSYNEQFF	TGTGCCAGCAGCTTAGGCTCCAGCTCCTACAATGAGCAGTTCTTC
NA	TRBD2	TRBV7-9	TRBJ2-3	CASRHPGTSGRARVDTQYF	TGTGCCAGCAGACACCCCGGGACTAGCGGGAGGGCCAGAGTAGATACGCAGTATTTT
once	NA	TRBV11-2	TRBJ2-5	CATSLSHRETQYF	TGTGCCACCAGCTTGTCCCACAGAGAGACTCAGTACTTC
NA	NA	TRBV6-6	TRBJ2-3	CASTWSWEGEFSTDTQYF	TGTGCCAGCACCTGGAGTTGGGAGGGGGAGTTCAGTACAGATACGCAGTATTTT
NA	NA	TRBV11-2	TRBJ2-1	CASSSQGSSHNEQFF	TGCGCCAGCAGCTCTCAAGGGAGCTCCCACAATGAGCAGTTCTTC
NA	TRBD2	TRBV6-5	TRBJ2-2	CASLMCRGGPGELFF	TGTGCCAGCCTGATGTGCCGGGGGGGTCCCGGGGAGCTGTTTTTT
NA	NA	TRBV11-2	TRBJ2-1	CASSLEVGRYNSYNEQFF	TGTGCCAGCAGCTTAGAAGTAGGACGCTACAATTCCTACAATGAGCAGTTCTTC
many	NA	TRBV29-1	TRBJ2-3	CSVTTGPDTQYF	TGCAGCGTTACAACAGGCCCAGATACGCAGTATTTT
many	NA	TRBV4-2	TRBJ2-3	CASSHGDTQYF	TGTGCCAGCAGCCACGGGGATACGCAGTATTTT
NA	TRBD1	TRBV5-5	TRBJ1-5	CASSPTQGVSLRQPQHF	TGTGCCAGCAGTCCTACTCAGGGGGTAAGTCTCCGTCAGCCCCAGCATTTT
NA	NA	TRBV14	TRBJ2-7	CASSQGVSTEQYF	TGTGCCAGCAGCCAGGGGGTCAGTACCGAGCAGTACTTC
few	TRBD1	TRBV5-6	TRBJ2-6	CASSLASAITQGALLISGANVLTF	TGTGCCAGCAGCTTGGCATCAGCGATTACACAGGGGGCTTTATTAATCTCTGGGGCCAACGTCCTGACTTTC
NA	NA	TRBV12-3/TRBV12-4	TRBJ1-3	CASSPGDTLANTIYF	TGTGCCAGCAGTCCTGGGGACACCCTGGCCAACACCATATATTTT
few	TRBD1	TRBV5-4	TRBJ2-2	CASSPPPGTGSTGELFF	TGTGCCAGCAGCCCCCCTCCGGGGACAGGTTCCACCGGGGAGCTCTTTTTT
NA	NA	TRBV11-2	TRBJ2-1	CASSLVDGVYNEQFF	TGTGCCAGCAGCTTAGTCGACGGGGTCTACAATGAGCAGTTCTTC
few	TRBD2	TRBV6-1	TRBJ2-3	CASSSLAGQADTQYF	TGTGCCAGCAGTTCACTAGCGGGACAGGCAGATACGCAGTATTTT
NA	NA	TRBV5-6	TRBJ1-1	CASSSLSFGSGVNTEAFF	TGTGCCAGCAGTTCGCTATCATTTGGGTCAGGGGTGAACACTGAAGCTTTCTTT